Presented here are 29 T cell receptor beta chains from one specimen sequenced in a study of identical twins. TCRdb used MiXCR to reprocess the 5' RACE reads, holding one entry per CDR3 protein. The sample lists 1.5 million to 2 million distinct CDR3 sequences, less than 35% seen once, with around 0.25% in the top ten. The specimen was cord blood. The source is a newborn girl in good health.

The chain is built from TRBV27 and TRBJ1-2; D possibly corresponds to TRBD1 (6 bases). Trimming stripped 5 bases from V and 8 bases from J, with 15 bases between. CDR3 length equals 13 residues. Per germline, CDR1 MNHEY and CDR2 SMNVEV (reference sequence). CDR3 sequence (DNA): TGTGCCAGCAGTCCATCAAGGGGGGGGGGCTACACCTTC. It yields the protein CASSPSRGGGYTF.

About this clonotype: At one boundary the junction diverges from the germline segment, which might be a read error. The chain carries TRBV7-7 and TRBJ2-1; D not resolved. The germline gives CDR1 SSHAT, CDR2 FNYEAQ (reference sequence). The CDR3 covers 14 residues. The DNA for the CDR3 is TGTGCTAGCAGCATTGGGGTTGGTGTCAATGAGCAGTTCTTC. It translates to CASSIGVGVNEQFF.

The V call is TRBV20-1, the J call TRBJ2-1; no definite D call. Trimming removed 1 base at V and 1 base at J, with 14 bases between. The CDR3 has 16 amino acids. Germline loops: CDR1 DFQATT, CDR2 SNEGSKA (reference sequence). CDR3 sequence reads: CSARGASLKSYNEQFF. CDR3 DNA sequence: TGCAGTGCTAGAGGGGCTAGTCTTAAGTCCTACAATGAGCAGTTCTTC.

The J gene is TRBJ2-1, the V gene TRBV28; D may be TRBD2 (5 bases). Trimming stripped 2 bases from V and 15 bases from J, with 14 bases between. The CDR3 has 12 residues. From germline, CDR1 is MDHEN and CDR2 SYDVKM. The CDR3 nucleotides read TGTGCCAGCAGTTTAGTGGGAAGAGAGGGGTTCTTC. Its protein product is CASSLVGREGFF.

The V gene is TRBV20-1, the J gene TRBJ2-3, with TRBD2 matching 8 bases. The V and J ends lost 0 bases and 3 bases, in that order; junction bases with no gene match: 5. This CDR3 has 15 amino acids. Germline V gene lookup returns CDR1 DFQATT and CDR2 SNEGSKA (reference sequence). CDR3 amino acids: CSARDQRERTDTQYF. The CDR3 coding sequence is TGCAGTGCTAGAGATCAGCGGGAGAGGACAGATACGCAGTATTTT.

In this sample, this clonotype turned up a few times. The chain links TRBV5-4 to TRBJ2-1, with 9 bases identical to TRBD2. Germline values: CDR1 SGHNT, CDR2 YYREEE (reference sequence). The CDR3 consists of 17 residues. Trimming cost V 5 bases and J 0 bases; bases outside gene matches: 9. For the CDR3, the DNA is TGTGCCAGCAGGGACGGGACTAGCCGAACCTCCTACAATGAGCAGTTCTTC. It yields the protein CASRDGTSRTSYNEQFF.

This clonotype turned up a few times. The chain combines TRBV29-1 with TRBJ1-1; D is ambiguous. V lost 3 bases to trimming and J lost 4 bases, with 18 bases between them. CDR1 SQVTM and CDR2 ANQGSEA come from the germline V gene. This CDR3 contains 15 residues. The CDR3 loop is CSVEEREGGRTEAFF. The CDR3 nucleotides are TGCAGCGTTGAGGAACGTGAGGGAGGGCGCACTGAAGCTTTCTTT.

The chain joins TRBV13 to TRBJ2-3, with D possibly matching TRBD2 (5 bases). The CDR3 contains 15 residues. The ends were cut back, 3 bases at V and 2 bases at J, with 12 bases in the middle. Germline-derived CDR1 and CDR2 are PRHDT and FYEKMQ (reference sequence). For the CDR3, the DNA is TGTGCCAGCAGCTTTAGCGTAGGGATCACAGATACGCAGTATTTT. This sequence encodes CASSFSVGITDTQYF.

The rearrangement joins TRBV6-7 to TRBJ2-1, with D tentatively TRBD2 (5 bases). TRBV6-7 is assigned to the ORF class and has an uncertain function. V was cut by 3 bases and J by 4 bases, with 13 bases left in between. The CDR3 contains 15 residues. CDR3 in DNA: TGTGCCAGCAGTTATGGGTCCGGGGAGTACAATGAGCAGTTCTTC. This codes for CASSYGSGEYNEQFF.

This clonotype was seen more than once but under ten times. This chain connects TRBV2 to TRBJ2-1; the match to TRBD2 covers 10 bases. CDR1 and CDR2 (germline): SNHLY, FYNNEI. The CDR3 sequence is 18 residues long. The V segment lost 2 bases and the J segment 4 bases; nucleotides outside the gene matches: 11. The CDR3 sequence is CASSEFVLAGPTYNEQFF. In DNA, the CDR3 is TGTGCCAGCAGTGAATTTGTACTAGCGGGGCCCACTTACAATGAGCAGTTCTTC. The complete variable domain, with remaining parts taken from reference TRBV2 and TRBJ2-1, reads EPEVTQTPSHQVTQMGQEVILRCVPISNHLYFYWYRQILGQKVEFLVSFYNNEISEKSEIFDDQFSVERPDGSNFTLKIRSTKLEDSAMYFCASSEFVLAGPTYNEQFFGPGTRLTVL.

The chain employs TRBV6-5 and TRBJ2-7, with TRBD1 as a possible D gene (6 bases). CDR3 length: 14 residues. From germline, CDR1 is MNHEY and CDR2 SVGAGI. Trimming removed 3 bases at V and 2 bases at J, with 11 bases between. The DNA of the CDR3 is TGTGCCAGCAGTTATGACAGGACCCCCTACGAGCAGTACTTC. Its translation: CASSYDRTPYEQYF.

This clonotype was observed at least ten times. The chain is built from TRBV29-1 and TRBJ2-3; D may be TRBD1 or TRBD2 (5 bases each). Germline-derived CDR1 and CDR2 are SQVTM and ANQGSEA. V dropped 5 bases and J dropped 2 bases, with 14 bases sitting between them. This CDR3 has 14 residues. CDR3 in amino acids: CSVSGLVVTDTQYF. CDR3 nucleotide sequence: TGCAGCGTTTCGGGGCTGGTTGTCACAGATACGCAGTATTTT.

The CDR3 loop reads CASNRDPNYGYTF. The CDR3 DNA reads TGTGCCAGCAACCGGGACCCTAACTATGGCTACACCTTC. The chain couples TRBV9 to TRBJ1-2, with D perhaps matching TRBD1 (5 bases). Germline V gives CDR1 SGDLS, CDR2 YYNGEE. Trimming took 6 bases from V and 0 from J, leaving 9 bases between them. This CDR3 has 13 residues.

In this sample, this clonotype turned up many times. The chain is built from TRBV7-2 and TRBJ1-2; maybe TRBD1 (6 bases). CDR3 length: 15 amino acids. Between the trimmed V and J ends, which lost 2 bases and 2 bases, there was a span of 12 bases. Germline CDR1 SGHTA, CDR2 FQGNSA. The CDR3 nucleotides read TGTGCCAGCAGCTTAAGGGAAGGGACAAACTATGGCTACACCTTC. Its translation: CASSLREGTNYGYTF.

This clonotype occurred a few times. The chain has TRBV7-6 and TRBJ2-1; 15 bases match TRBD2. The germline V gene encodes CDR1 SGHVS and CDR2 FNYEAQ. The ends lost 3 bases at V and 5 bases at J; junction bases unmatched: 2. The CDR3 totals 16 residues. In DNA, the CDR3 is TGTGCCAGCAGCTTGAGGACTAGCGGGAGGGACAATGAGCAGTTCTTC. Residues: CASSLRTSGRDNEQFF.

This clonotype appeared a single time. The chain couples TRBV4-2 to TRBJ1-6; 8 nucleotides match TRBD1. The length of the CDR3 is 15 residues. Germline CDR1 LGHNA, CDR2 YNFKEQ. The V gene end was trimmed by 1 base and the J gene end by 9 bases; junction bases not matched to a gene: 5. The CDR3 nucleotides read TGTGCCAGCAGCCAAGGTGGACAGGGCCGTTCACCCCTCCACTTT. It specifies CASSQGGQGRSPLHF.

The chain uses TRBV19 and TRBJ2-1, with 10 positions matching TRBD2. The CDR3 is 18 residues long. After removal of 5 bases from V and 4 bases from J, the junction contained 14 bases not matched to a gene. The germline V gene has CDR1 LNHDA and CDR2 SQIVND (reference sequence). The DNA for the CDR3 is TGTGCCAGTAGTTTATATCGTGGCAGGACTAGCGGATACAATGAGCAGTTCTTC. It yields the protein CASSLYRGRTSGYNEQFF.

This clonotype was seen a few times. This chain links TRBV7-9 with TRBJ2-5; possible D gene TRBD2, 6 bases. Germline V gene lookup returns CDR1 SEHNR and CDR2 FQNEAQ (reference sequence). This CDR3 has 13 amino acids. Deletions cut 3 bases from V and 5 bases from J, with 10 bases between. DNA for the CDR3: TGTGCCAGCAGCTTTCCGGGGGATGAGACCCAGTACTTC. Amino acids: CASSFPGDETQYF.

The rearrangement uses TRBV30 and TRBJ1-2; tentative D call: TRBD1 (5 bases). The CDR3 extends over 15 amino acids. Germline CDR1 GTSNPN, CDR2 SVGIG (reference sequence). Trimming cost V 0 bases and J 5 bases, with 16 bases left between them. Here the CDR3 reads CAWSVRGLYWYGYTF. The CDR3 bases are TGTGCCTGGAGTGTACGGGGCCTTTATTGGTATGGCTACACCTTC.

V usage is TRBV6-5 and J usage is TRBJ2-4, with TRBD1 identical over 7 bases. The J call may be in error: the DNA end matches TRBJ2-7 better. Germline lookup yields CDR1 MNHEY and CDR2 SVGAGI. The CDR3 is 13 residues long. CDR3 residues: CASSKQGSDEQYF. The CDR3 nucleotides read TGTGCCAGCAGTAAACAGGGGTCTGACGAGCAGTACTTC.

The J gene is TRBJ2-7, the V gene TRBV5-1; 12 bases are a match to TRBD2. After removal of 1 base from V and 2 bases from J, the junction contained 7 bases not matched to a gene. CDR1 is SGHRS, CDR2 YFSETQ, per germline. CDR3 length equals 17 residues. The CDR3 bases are TGCGCCAGCAGCTTGAGGGCTAGCGGGGGGGCCGCCTACGAGCAGTACTTC. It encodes CASSLRASGGAAYEQYF.

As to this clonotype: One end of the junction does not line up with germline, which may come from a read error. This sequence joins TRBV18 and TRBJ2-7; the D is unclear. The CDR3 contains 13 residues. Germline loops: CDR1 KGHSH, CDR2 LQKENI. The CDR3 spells CVSSPPVSGEQYF. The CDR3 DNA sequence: TGTGTCAGCTCACCACCGGTTTCGGGCGAGCAGTACTTC.

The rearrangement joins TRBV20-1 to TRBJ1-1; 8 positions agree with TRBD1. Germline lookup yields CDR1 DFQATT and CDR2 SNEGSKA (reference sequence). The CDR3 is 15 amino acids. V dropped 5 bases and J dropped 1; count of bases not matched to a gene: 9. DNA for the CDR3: TGCAGTGCTGGAAAACCAGGGGGCAGGAACACTGAAGCTTTCTTT. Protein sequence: CSAGKPGGRNTEAFF.

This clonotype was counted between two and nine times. CDR3 region: CASSLSPLTDTQYF. In nucleotides, the CDR3 is TGTGCCAGCAGCTTATCTCCACTAACAGATACGCAGTATTTT. The chain recombines TRBV11-2 with TRBJ2-3; D is unresolved. This CDR3 is 14 amino acids long. The V end lost 2 bases, the J end lost 3 bases, and 9 bases lay between the germline ends. Per the germline V gene, CDR1 is SGHAT and CDR2 is FQNNGV.

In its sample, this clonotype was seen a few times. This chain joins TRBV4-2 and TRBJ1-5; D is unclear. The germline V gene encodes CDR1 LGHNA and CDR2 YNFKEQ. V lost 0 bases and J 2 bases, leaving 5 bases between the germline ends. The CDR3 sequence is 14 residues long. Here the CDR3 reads CASSQEMGNQPQHF. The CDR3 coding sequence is TGTGCCAGCAGCCAAGAGATGGGCAATCAGCCCCAGCATTTT.

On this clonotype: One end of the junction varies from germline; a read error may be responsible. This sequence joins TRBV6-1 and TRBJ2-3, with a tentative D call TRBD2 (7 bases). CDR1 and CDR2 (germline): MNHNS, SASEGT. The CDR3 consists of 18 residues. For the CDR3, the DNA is TGTGCCAGCCTCCCAGGGGACTACAGTCAGACTAGCACAGATGCGCAGTATTTT. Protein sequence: CASLPGDYSQTSTDAQYF.

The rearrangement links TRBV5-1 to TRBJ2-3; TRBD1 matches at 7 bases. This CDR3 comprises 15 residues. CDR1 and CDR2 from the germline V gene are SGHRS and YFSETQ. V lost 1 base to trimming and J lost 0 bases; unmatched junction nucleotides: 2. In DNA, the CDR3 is TGCGCCAGCAGCTTGACGGGACAGAGCACAGATACGCAGTATTTT. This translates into CASSLTGQSTDTQYF.

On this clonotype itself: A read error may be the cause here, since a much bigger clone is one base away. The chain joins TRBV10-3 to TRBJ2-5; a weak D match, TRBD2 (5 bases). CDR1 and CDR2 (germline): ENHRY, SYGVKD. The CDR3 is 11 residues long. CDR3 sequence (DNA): TGTGCCACCGGACTGCAAGGGACCCAGTACTTC. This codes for CATGLQGTQYF.

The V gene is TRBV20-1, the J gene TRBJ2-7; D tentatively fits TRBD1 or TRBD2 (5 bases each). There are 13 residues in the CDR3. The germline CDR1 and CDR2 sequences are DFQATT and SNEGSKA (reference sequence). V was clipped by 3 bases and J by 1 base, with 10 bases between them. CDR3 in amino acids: CSARGDGSYEQYF. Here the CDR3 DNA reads TGCAGTGCTAGGGGGGACGGTTCCTACGAGCAGTACTTC.